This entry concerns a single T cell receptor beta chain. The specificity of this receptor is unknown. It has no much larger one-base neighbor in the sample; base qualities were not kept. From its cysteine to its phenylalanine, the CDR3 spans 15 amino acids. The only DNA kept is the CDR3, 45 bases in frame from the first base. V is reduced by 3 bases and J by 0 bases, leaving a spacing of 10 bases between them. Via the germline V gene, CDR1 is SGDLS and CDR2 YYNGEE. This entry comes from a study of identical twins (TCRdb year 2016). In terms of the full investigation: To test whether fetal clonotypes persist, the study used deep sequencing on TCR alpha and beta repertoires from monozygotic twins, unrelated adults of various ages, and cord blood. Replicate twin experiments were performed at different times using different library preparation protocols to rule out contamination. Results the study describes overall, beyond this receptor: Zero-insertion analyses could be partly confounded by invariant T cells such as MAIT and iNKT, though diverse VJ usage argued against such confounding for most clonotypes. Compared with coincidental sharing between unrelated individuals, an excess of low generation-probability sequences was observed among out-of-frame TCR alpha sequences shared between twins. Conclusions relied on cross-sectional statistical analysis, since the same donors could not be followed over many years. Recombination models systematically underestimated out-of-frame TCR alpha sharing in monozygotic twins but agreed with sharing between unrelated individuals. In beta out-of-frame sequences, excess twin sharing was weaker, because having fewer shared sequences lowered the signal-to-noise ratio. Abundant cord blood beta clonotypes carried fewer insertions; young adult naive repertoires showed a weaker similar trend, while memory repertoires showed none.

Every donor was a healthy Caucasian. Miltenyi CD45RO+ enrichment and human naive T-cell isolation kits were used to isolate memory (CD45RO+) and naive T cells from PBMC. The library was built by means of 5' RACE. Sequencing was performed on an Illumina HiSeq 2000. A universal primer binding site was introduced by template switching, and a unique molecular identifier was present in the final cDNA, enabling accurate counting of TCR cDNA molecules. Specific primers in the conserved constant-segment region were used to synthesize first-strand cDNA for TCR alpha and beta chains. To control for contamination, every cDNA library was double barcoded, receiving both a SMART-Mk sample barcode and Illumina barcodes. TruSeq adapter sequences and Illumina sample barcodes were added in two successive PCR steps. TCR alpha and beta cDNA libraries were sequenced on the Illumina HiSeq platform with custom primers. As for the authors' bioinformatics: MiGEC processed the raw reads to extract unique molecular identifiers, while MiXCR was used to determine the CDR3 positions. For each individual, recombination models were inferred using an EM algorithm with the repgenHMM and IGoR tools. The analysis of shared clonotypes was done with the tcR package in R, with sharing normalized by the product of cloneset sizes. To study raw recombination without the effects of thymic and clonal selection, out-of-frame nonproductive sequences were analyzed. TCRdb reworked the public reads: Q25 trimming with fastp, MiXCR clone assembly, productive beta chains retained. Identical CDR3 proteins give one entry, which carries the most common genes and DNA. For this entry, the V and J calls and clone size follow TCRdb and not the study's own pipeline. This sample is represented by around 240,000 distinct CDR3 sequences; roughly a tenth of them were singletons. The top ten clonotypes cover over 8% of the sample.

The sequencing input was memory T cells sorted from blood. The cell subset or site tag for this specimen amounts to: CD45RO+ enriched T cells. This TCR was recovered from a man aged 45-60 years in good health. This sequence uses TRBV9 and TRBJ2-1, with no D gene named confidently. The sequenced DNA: TGTGCCAGCAGCGGAGACCGTAGCTCCTACAATGAGCAGTTCTTC. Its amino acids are CASSGDRSSYNEQFF.